The 23 T cell receptor beta chains given below trace back to one sample, sequenced in a study of blood T cells in healthy people across ages. With a J-beta primer mix and a sample-barcoded 5' primer, a second PCR ran about 6 to 11 cycles. One entry per CDR3 protein, called by TCRdb with MiXCR from the 5' RACE reads. The repertoire holds around 750,000 distinct CDR3 sequences, with 40% to 65% as singletons. What was sequenced was blood. The receptors were gathered from an elderly man in good health.

The V gene is TRBV7-2, the J gene TRBJ1-2; TRBD1 is a possible D gene (5 bases). Germline V CDR1 and CDR2: SGHTA, FQGNSA. V lost 3 bases, J lost 4 bases, and 15 bases lay in between. CDR3 length: 15 amino acids. In DNA form, the CDR3 reads TGTGCCAGCAGCTTTCCGGGACGCGTTTTCTATGGCTACACCTTC. Translation gives CASSFPGRVFYGYTF.

J is TRBJ2-7 and V is TRBV20-1; the D is unclear. The CDR3 is 12 residues long. The V gene's germline CDR1 is DFQATT and CDR2 SNEGSKA (reference sequence). V lost 3 bases to trimming and J lost 6 bases, with 12 bases between them. The CDR3 sequence: CSASMVRSEQYF. Written as DNA, the CDR3 is TGCAGTGCTAGTATGGTCCGATCCGAGCAGTACTTC.

This clonotype was found a few times. This sequence joins TRBV7-9 and TRBJ2-7; TRBD1 aligns across 9 bases. J gave up 2 bases and V 2 bases, and 4 bases lay outside the gene matches. From germline, CDR1 is SEHNR and CDR2 FQNEAQ (reference sequence). This CDR3 comprises 15 residues. The CDR3 DNA reads TGTGCCAGCAGCTTATGGGGGACAGGGACCTACGAGCAGTACTTC. Protein: CASSLWGTGTYEQYF. The full variable domain, in which reference TRBV7-9 and TRBJ2-7 provide the parts outside the CDR3, is DTGVSQNPRHKITKRGQNVTFRCDPISEHNRLYWYRQTLGQGPEFLTYFQNEAQLEKSRLLSDRFSAERPKGSFSTLEIQRTEQGDSAMYLCASSLWGTGTYEQYFGPGTRLTVT.

The CDR3 here is CASSYRTGSSGANVLTF. The DNA for the CDR3 is TGTGCCAGCAGTTACAGGACAGGTAGCTCTGGGGCCAACGTCCTGACTTTC. The chain is built from TRBV6-6 and TRBJ2-6, with 7 bases identical to TRBD1. Germline CDR1 MNHNY, CDR2 SVGAGI (reference sequence). V shed 2 bases, J shed 0 bases, and the junction held 4 bases outside the gene matches. The CDR3 loop spans 17 amino acids.

A few counts support this clonotype. The V and J genes are TRBV7-9 and TRBJ2-7, with D uncertain. Trimming pared 5 bases from V and 5 bases from J, leaving 16 bases between. The CDR3 has 14 residues. Germline V CDR1 and CDR2: SEHNR, FQNEAQ (reference sequence). CDR3 in DNA: TGTGCCAGCAGCCGGAATGAGATAGCCCACGAGCAGTACTTC. It translates to CASSRNEIAHEQYF.

The chain carries TRBV10-3 and TRBJ2-1; D remains ambiguous. Germline-derived CDR1 and CDR2 are ENHRY and SYGVKD. With 6 bases removed from V and 5 bases from J, the gap between germline ends came to 8 bases. This CDR3 spans 12 amino acids. Here the CDR3 DNA reads TGTGCCATCAGGCTAGAGAACAATGAGCAGTTCTTC. It yields the protein CAIRLENNEQFF.

This chain joins TRBV6-2 or TRBV6-3 and TRBJ2-7, with 9 bases matching TRBD2. The CDR3 sequence is 16 residues long. CDR1 is MNHEY and CDR2 is SVGEGT in the germline V gene. The V and J ends lost 8 bases and 0 bases, in that order; junction bases with no gene match: 11. CDR3 amino acids: CASLDSGRTISYEQYF. CDR3 DNA sequence: TGTGCCAGCCTGGACAGCGGGAGGACCATCTCCTACGAGCAGTACTTC.

This clonotype has a single count. The rearrangement joins TRBV25-1 to TRBJ1-2; 10 bases match TRBD1. Trimming at V came to 1 base and at J to 6 bases, leaving 8 bases not matched to a gene. The CDR3 totals 16 residues. Germline CDR1 MGHDK, CDR2 SYGVNS. Here the CDR3 DNA reads TGTGCCAGCAGTGAATCAGGGACAGGGGTTTACGATGGCTACACCTTC. This translates into CASSESGTGVYDGYTF.

V gene TRBV28 combines with J gene TRBJ1-4; D is undetermined. Deletions cut 6 bases from V and 0 bases from J, with 14 bases between. The germline CDR1 and CDR2 sequences are MDHEN and SYDVKM. The CDR3 is made up of 16 amino acids. CDR3 DNA sequence: TGTGCCAGCAGCTCCAATAAGGGCGCAACTAATGAAAAACTGTTTTTT. Translation: CASSSNKGATNEKLFF.

The chain employs TRBV20-1 and TRBJ2-3, with D maybe TRBD2 (6 bases). V lost 5 bases to trimming and J lost 1 base, with 16 bases between them. Germline CDR1 and CDR2: DFQATT and SNEGSKA (reference sequence). The CDR3 runs 15 residues. CDR3 coding DNA: TGCAGTGCTCCCGAGCAGCGGGCAGGCACAGATACGCAGTATTTT. Its protein is CSAPEQRAGTDTQYF.

This clonotype was observed a handful of times. The gene calls are TRBV28 and TRBJ2-6; D gene uncertain. The CDR3 consists of 14 residues. The germline V and J ends were trimmed by 5 bases and 0 bases, with 5 bases remaining between them. Germline V gene lookup returns CDR1 MDHEN and CDR2 SYDVKM. DNA of the CDR3: TGTGCCAGCAGTGTGGCCTCTGGGGCCAACGTCCTGACTTTC. This codes for CASSVASGANVLTF.

The chain combines TRBV5-1 with TRBJ2-1, with D unresolved. Trimming removed 0 bases at V and 6 bases at J, with 13 bases between. Germline V CDR1 and CDR2: SGHRS, YFSETQ. CDR3 length: 15 residues. DNA for the CDR3: TGCGCCAGCAGCTTGGCTGGGAAACTCTCCAATGAGCAGTTCTTC. This translates into CASSLAGKLSNEQFF.

This clonotype has just a few counts. The chain recombines TRBV5-1 with TRBJ1-2, with 7 bases identical to TRBD1. The CDR3 totals 16 residues. CDR1 SGHRS and CDR2 YFSETQ come from the germline V gene. V was pared by 3 bases and J by 7 bases, with 15 bases of the junction left unmatched. The CDR3 region has the DNA TGCGCCAGCAGCTCCTCAGCGACCTACAGGGGTTCTGGCTACACCTTC. Amino acid sequence: CASSSSATYRGSGYTF.

This clonotype was detected only a few times. This chain joins TRBV20-1 and TRBJ2-3; 11 nucleotides line up with TRBD2. Germline V gene data show CDR1 as DFQATT and CDR2 as SNEGSKA (reference sequence). J was trimmed by 1 base and V by 8 bases; bases with no gene match: 2. The CDR3 has 13 residues. The CDR3 protein is CSSGLAGTDTQYF. The CDR3 region has the DNA TGCAGTTCGGGACTAGCGGGCACAGATACGCAGTATTTT.

This clonotype was counted once. The CDR3 loop reads CSARGSGAGKGNEQFF. For the CDR3, the DNA is TGCAGTGCTAGAGGGTCGGGTGCCGGGAAGGGGAATGAGCAGTTCTTC. The chain couples TRBV20-1 to TRBJ2-1, with D perhaps TRBD1 or TRBD2 (5 bases each). This CDR3 has 16 residues. Deletions cut 1 base from V and 7 bases from J, with 20 bases between. The germline V gene has CDR1 DFQATT and CDR2 SNEGSKA (reference sequence).

This chain connects TRBV20-1 to TRBJ1-2, with 7 bases lining up with TRBD1. The length of the CDR3 is 13 residues. The germline gives CDR1 DFQATT, CDR2 SNEGSKA (reference sequence). The V gene end was trimmed by 3 bases and the J gene end by 8 bases; junction bases not matched to a gene: 9. DNA for the CDR3: TGCAGTGCTAGCCCCGTGACAGGGTACGGCTACACCTTC. Translated: CSASPVTGYGYTF.

There are many counts of this clonotype. The V and J genes are TRBV29-1 and TRBJ2-3; possible D gene TRBD1, 5 bases. Trimming cost V 2 bases and J 3 bases, with 9 bases left between them. CDR3 length equals 13 residues. Germline assignment: CDR1 SQVTM and CDR2 ANQGSEA. CDR3 in DNA: TGCAGCGTTGAATTTAGGGGAACAGATACGCAGTATTTT. Translated, it gives CSVEFRGTDTQYF.

This clonotype turned up a few times. V usage is TRBV5-1 and J usage is TRBJ2-2; perhaps D is TRBD1 or TRBD2 (5 bases each). Germline V CDR1 and CDR2: SGHRS, YFSETQ. The CDR3 extends over 15 amino acids. Trimming took off 4 bases at V and 6 bases at J, with 16 bases between the two ends. Written as DNA, the CDR3 is TGCGCCAGCAGCGTCCGGGGCCCTCGGGCCGGGGAGCTGTTTTTT. This codes for CASSVRGPRAGELFF. Combining the CDR3 with reference TRBV5-1 and TRBJ2-2 gives the whole variable domain KAGVTQTPRYLIKTRGQQVTLSCSPISGHRSVSWYQQTPGQGLQFLFEYFSETQRNKGNFPGRFSGRQFSNSRSEMNVSTLELGDSALYLCASSVRGPRAGELFFGEGSRLTVL.

CDR3 DNA: TGTGCCAGCAAGCAGGGACGAAGATTGGCAGATACGCAGTATTTT. This encodes CASKQGRRLADTQYF. V and J are TRBV12-3 or TRBV12-4 and TRBJ2-3; the D call may be TRBD1 or TRBD2 (5 bases each). This CDR3 is 15 amino acids long. Trimming shortened V by 7 bases and J by 4 bases, and 18 bases separated the two germline ends.

A single count supports this clonotype. The chain is built from TRBV6-5 and TRBJ2-5, with 14 bases lining up with TRBD2. The V and J ends lost 4 bases and 11 bases, in that order; junction bases with no gene match: 9. CDR1 and CDR2 from the germline V gene are MNHEY and SVGAGI. This CDR3 has 15 amino acids. The CDR3 here is CASSSPGTSGSEQYF. The DNA of the CDR3 is TGTGCCAGCAGTTCCCCCGGGACTAGCGGGAGTGAGCAGTACTTC.

This chain connects TRBV2 to TRBJ2-1; 7 bases fit TRBD2. CDR3 length equals 15 residues. J was trimmed by 4 bases and V by 5 bases; bases with no gene match: 8. Germline CDR1 is SNHLY and CDR2 is FYNNEI. The CDR3 region is CASSLTSISYNEQFF. Written as DNA, the CDR3 is TGTGCCAGCAGTCTGACTAGCATATCTTACAATGAGCAGTTCTTC.

The rearrangement links TRBV29-1 to TRBJ1-5; D unclear. This CDR3 has 13 residues. V shed 4 bases and J shed 7 bases, with 14 bases lying between them. Germline-derived CDR1 and CDR2 are SQVTM and ANQGSEA. This CDR3 reads CSVGDGERQPQHF. CDR3 bases: TGCAGCGTTGGCGACGGAGAAAGGCAGCCCCAGCATTTT.

The V and J genes are TRBV20-1 and TRBJ2-5, with 12 bases that match TRBD2. The J call may be mistaken, given a closer DNA end match to TRBJ2-7. The V gene's germline CDR1 is DFQATT and CDR2 SNEGSKA (reference sequence). The CDR3 is made up of 15 amino acids. The CDR3 nucleotides are TGCAGTGCTGCCCGGACTAGCGGGAAAGTCCACGAGCAGTACTTC. Its translation: CSAARTSGKVHEQYF.